This T cell receptor beta chain was sequenced for a study of T cell responses to AZD1222 COVID-19 vaccine. General study findings and limits: Nearly half of spike-specific TCRs reportedly go after variant regions that carry no mutations.

The germline CDR1 and CDR2 sequences are PRHDT and FYEKMQ (reference sequence). Trimming pared 1 base from V and 0 bases from J, leaving 10 bases between. The CDR3 runs to 15 residues. In this sample, this clone turned up once. Its antigen remains unknown. Profiling relied on immunoSEQ multiplex PCR, and the TCRdb table lists in-frame clones only, not all of them. The sample has about 140,000 clones, around 90% seen once. Pooled together were second doses at about 4 or about 12 weeks. The specimen was peripheral blood, collected 28 days after the second AZD1222 dose. The receptor was isolated from an adult who received the AZD1222 COVID-19 vaccine. The V gene is TRBV13, the J gene TRBJ2-7; either TRBD1 or TRBD2 may supply D (5 bases each). The CDR3 DNA follows: TGTGCCAGCAGCTTAGCCCGTGGGGGCTCCTACGAGCAGTACTTC. This gives the protein CASSLARGGSYEQYF.